These 29 T cell receptor beta chains share one sample of origin, sequenced in a study of long-term antiretroviral therapy in people with HIV. The authors ran the immunoSEQ assay, v3.0, at survey level. Data came from immunoSEQ multiplex PCR; TCRdb stores just in-frame clones and leaves some out. The data hold more than 20,000 clones, with less than 85% observed a single time. Here the sequenced sample was unsorted PBMCs, taken about 1.8 years before starting antiretroviral therapy. All receptors derive from a woman aged 35 to 49 with HIV.

This clone was observed a few times. The gene calls are TRBV5-6 and TRBJ1-1, with D hard to call. The CDR3 loop spans 12 amino acids. CDR1 and CDR2 from the germline V gene are SGHDT and YYEEEE. V gave up 2 bases and J gave up 0 bases, with 2 bases separating them. The CDR3 sequence is CASSFMNTEAFF. CDR3 bases: TGTGCCAGCAGCTTTATGAACACTGAAGCTTTCTTT.

The rearrangement links TRBV19 to TRBJ2-1; D is perhaps TRBD1 or TRBD2 (6 bases each). Trimming took off 1 base at V and 6 bases at J, with 16 bases between the two ends. From germline, CDR1 is LNHDA and CDR2 SQIVND (reference sequence). The CDR3 sequence is 16 residues long. The DNA of the CDR3 is TGTGCCAGTAGTATAGGTTGGCGCAGGGGAGGCAATGAGCAGTTCTTC. Translation gives CASSIGWRRGGNEQFF.

V usage is TRBV4-3 and J usage is TRBJ2-5; D perhaps matches TRBD2 (7 bases). The CDR3 runs to 15 residues. Germline V lookup: CDR1 LGHNA, CDR2 YSLEER. V was clipped by 1 base and J by 7 bases, with 16 bases between them. The CDR3 DNA sequence: TGCGCCAGCAGCCAAGGCTTACAAGGGGGGGTGACCCAGTACTTC. Translating gives CASSQGLQGGVTQYF.

The chain employs TRBV5-4 and TRBJ2-1; TRBD2 matches at 7 bases. After removal of 2 bases from V and 7 bases from J, the junction contained 9 bases not matched to a gene. This CDR3 is 15 amino acids long. Germline V gene data show CDR1 as SGHNT and CDR2 as YYREEE (reference sequence). CDR3 loop: CASSLAPSGPNEQFF. The CDR3 nucleotides read TGTGCCAGCAGCTTAGCCCCTAGCGGCCCAAATGAGCAGTTCTTC.

The chain recombines TRBV6-1 with TRBJ1-4; TRBD1 might be the D (6 bases). CDR3 length: 13 residues. Germline V lookup: CDR1 MNHNS, CDR2 SASEGT. Trimming pared 8 bases from V and 5 bases from J, leaving 12 bases between. CDR3 sequence: CASDGQYNEKLFF. The DNA for the CDR3 is TGTGCCAGCGATGGACAGTACAATGAAAAACTGTTTTTT.

J is TRBJ1-4 and V is TRBV14, with a weak D call TRBD1 (5 bases). The ends were cut back, 3 bases at V and 4 bases at J, with 9 bases in the middle. Germline values: CDR1 SGHDN, CDR2 FVKESK. This CDR3 spans 14 amino acids. CDR3 amino acids: CASSHPQVNEKLFF. CDR3 nucleotides: TGTGCCAGCAGCCACCCACAGGTTAATGAAAAACTGTTTTTT.

The sample holds a few counts of this clone. V usage is TRBV7-9 and J usage is TRBJ2-3, with D uncertain. CDR3 length equals 14 residues. Trimming removed 3 bases from V and 7 bases from J, with 14 bases in between. Germline CDR1 SEHNR, CDR2 FQNEAQ (reference sequence). In DNA form, the CDR3 reads TGTGCCAGCAGCTTTGATGCAGGTCCCTATACGCAGTATTTT. Encoded protein: CASSFDAGPYTQYF.

This chain links TRBV25-1 with TRBJ2-7, with D possibly TRBD1 on 6 matching bases. Germline V gene lookup returns CDR1 MGHDK and CDR2 SYGVNS. Trimming removed 3 bases at V and 3 bases at J, with 15 bases between. The CDR3 has 15 residues. CDR3: CASSESRTAVYEQYF. The CDR3 nucleotides read TGTGCCAGCAGTGAGTCCCGGACAGCAGTCTACGAGCAGTACTTC.

This chain connects TRBV2 to TRBJ2-7; D is perhaps TRBD2 (5 bases). The germline V gene has CDR1 SNHLY and CDR2 FYNNEI. This CDR3 region has 14 residues. V shed 6 bases and J shed 0 bases, with 12 bases lying between them. DNA for the CDR3: TGTGCCAGCAGAAGGACTCTGAGCTCCTACGAGCAGTACTTC. Its protein product is CASRRTLSSYEQYF.

This chain links TRBV5-8 with TRBJ2-4, with 11 bases identical to TRBD1. The length of the CDR3 is 17 residues. In germline, CDR1 is SGHTS, CDR2 YDEGEE. V shed 4 bases, J shed 8 bases, and the junction held 14 bases outside the gene matches. CDR3 sequence: CASSASPDRGRWDIQYF. The CDR3 DNA is TGTGCCAGCAGCGCGAGCCCGGACAGGGGGCGATGGGACATTCAGTACTTC.

This chain joins TRBV6-1 and TRBJ1-1; D ambiguous. The V and J ends lost 2 bases and 10 bases respectively, with 17 bases between them. In germline, CDR1 is MNHNS, CDR2 SASEGT. The CDR3 consists of 14 residues. Here the CDR3 DNA reads TGTGCCAGCAGTGAAAGCGGCAGGACCGTAGGAGCTTTCTTT. Translating it yields CASSESGRTVGAFF.

V gene TRBV2 combines with J gene TRBJ1-3; D might be TRBD1 (5 bases). Germline V gene sequence: CDR1 SNHLY, CDR2 FYNNEI. The CDR3 covers 14 residues. Trimming removed 7 bases at V and 4 bases at J, with 14 bases between. CDR3 nucleotides: TGTGCCAGCATAAAGGGAGGGGACGGAAACACCATATATTTT. It specifies CASIKGGDGNTIYF.

The gene calls are TRBV5-1 and TRBJ1-1; D unclear. The CDR3 is 15 amino acids. CDR1 is SGHRS, CDR2 YFSETQ, per germline. The V and J ends lost 3 bases and 3 bases respectively, with 15 bases between them. The CDR3 protein is CASSSDGARDTEAFF. The CDR3 coding sequence is TGCGCCAGCAGCTCCGACGGAGCTAGGGACACTGAAGCTTTCTTT.

This chain joins TRBV2 and TRBJ2-7; D unclear. Germline V gene data show CDR1 as SNHLY and CDR2 as FYNNEI. The V end lost 4 bases, the J end lost 4 bases, and 17 bases lay between the germline ends. The CDR3 consists of 15 residues. In DNA, the CDR3 is TGTGCCAGCAGTGTAGCCAGGACCTTGCATTACGAGCAGTACTTC. Amino acid sequence: CASSVARTLHYEQYF. The full variable domain, in which reference TRBV2 and TRBJ2-7 provide the parts outside the CDR3, is EPEVTQTPSHQVTQMGQEVILRCVPISNHLYFYWYRQILGQKVEFLVSFYNNEISEKSEIFDDQFSVERPDGSNFTLKIRSTKLEDSAMYFCASSVARTLHYEQYFGPGTRLTVT.

This sequence joins TRBV18 and TRBJ2-4; 7 bases fit TRBD1. The trim removed 0 bases at V and 6 bases at J, leaving 8 bases unmatched. CDR1 is KGHSH, CDR2 LQKENI, per germline. The CDR3 has 16 amino acids. CDR3 protein: CASSPPSLDRRNIQYF. The CDR3 nucleotides are TGTGCCAGCTCACCACCGAGTTTGGACAGGAGAAACATTCAGTACTTC. Variable domain in full (rest from reference TRBV18 and TRBJ2-4): NAGVMQNPRHLVRRRGQEARLRCSPMKGHSHVYWYRQLPEEGLKFMVYLQKENIIDESGMPKERFSAEFPKEGPSILRIQQVVRGDSAAYFCASSPPSLDRRNIQYFGAGTRLSVL.

The chain couples TRBV7-9 to TRBJ2-1; 13 bases line up with TRBD2. Germline lookup yields CDR1 SEHNR and CDR2 FQNEAQ (reference sequence). The CDR3 is made up of 16 amino acids. After removal of 5 bases from V and 2 bases from J, the junction contained 3 bases not matched to a gene. DNA of the CDR3: TGTGCCAGCAGCGGGACTAGCGGGAATACCTACAATGAGCAGTTCTTC. Translation: CASSGTSGNTYNEQFF.

The count of this clone is one. The rearrangement joins TRBV5-6 to TRBJ1-1; 10 bases fit TRBD1. The CDR3 is 15 residues long. Trimming cost V 0 bases and J 4 bases; bases outside gene matches: 3. Germline V lookup: CDR1 SGHDT, CDR2 YYEEEE. CDR3 coding DNA: TGTGCCAGCAGCTTGGGACAGGGGGCGATCACTGAAGCTTTCTTT. Its translation: CASSLGQGAITEAFF. Together with reference TRBV5-6 and TRBJ1-1, the CDR3 gives the full variable domain: DAGVTQSPTHLIKTRGQQVTLRCSPKSGHDTVSWYQQALGQGPQFIFQYYEEEERQRGNFPDRFSGHQFPNYSSELNVNALLLGDSALYLCASSLGQGAITEAFFGQGTRLTVV.

This clone was seen a handful of times. The V call is TRBV18, the J call TRBJ2-7; D is perhaps TRBD1 (6 bases). V was trimmed by 3 bases and J by 3 bases, leaving 15 bases between them. The CDR3 has 15 amino acids. Germline V lookup: CDR1 KGHSH, CDR2 LQKENI. The CDR3 DNA reads TGTGCCAGCTCACCCCCAGACAGGCCTAGCTACGAGCAGTACTTC. Residues: CASSPPDRPSYEQYF.

J is TRBJ2-3 and V is TRBV19; D may be TRBD1 or TRBD2 (6 bases each). The germline gives CDR1 LNHDA, CDR2 SQIVND (reference sequence). Trimming pared 4 bases from V and 4 bases from J, leaving 15 bases between. This CDR3 has 15 residues. The CDR3 region has the DNA TGTGCCAGTAGTAACGGGGGCTTGGGGGCAGATACGCAGTATTTT. Amino acids: CASSNGGLGADTQYF. The whole variable domain, remainder taken from reference TRBV19 and TRBJ2-3, is DGGITQSPKYLFRKEGQNVTLSCEQNLNHDAMYWYRQDPGQGLRLIYYSQIVNDFQKGDIAEGYSVSREKKESFPLTVTSAQKNPTAFYLCASSNGGLGADTQYFGPGTRLTVL.

V usage is TRBV7-7 and J usage is TRBJ2-2, with unresolved D. Trimming left V 1 base short and J 4 bases short, with 7 bases between. The germline CDR1 and CDR2 sequences are SSHAT and FNYEAQ (reference sequence). This CDR3 comprises 14 residues. CDR3 sequence: CASSLEAATGELFF. CDR3 nucleotides: TGTGCCAGCAGCTTAGAGGCAGCCACCGGGGAGCTGTTTTTT.

This chain connects TRBV6-1 to TRBJ1-1; D gene ambiguous. V was clipped by 0 bases and J by 2 bases, with 16 bases between them. The CDR3 is 17 amino acids. Germline V gene data show CDR1 as MNHNS and CDR2 as SASEGT. CDR3 residues: CASSEAVRPGYNTEAFF. The DNA of the CDR3 is TGTGCCAGCAGTGAAGCTGTGCGCCCCGGTTATAACACTGAAGCTTTCTTT.

The chain has TRBV5-4 and TRBJ2-5, with unresolved D. Germline loops: CDR1 SGHNT, CDR2 YYREEE (reference sequence). The CDR3 runs 15 residues. Trimming removed 0 bases at V and 3 bases at J, with 12 bases between. The CDR3 loop is CASSLAQRTKETQYF. The CDR3 DNA is TGTGCCAGCAGCTTGGCACAGAGAACCAAAGAGACCCAGTACTTC.

The chain carries TRBV18 and TRBJ1-1, with D tentatively TRBD1 (5 bases). This CDR3 spans 13 amino acids. The germline V and J ends were trimmed by 8 bases and 4 bases, with 14 bases remaining between them. Germline V lookup: CDR1 KGHSH, CDR2 LQKENI. CDR3 amino acids: CASTPPDSTEAFF. The CDR3 bases are TGTGCCAGCACGCCTCCCGACAGCACTGAAGCTTTCTTT.

The genes are TRBV11-2 and TRBJ2-1; D could derive from TRBD1 or TRBD2 (6 bases each). This CDR3 has 15 residues. V dropped 5 bases and J dropped 10 bases, with 21 bases sitting between them. In germline, CDR1 is SGHAT, CDR2 FQNNGV. The CDR3 reads CASSHMTGGGGEQFF. CDR3 nucleotide sequence: TGTGCCAGCAGCCACATGACAGGAGGTGGGGGGGAGCAGTTCTTC.

The rearrangement links TRBV18 to TRBJ1-2, with a tentative D call TRBD1 (6 bases). Germline-derived CDR1 and CDR2 are KGHSH and LQKENI. V lost 1 base, J lost 6 bases, and 15 bases lay in between. This CDR3 has 15 amino acids. The CDR3 nucleotides are TGTGCCAGCTCACCACAAGGGGACATCGGAGATGGCTACACCTTC. Translated, it gives CASSPQGDIGDGYTF.

J is TRBJ2-2 and V is TRBV29-1, with D unresolved. CDR3 size: 15 residues. Germline V gene data show CDR1 as SQVTM and CDR2 as ANQGSEA. Trimming cost V 7 bases and J 0 bases, with 15 bases left between them. CDR3: CSAVRSAPNTGELFF. As DNA, the CDR3 is TGCAGCGCCGTACGATCCGCTCCGAACACCGGGGAGCTGTTTTTT.

V usage is TRBV29-1 and J usage is TRBJ2-5, with 12 bases identical to TRBD2. The V gene end was trimmed by 6 bases and the J gene end by 5 bases; junction bases not matched to a gene: 7. The CDR3 extends over 14 amino acids. In germline, CDR1 is SQVTM, CDR2 ANQGSEA. The CDR3 sequence: CSVSSGGARETQYF. The CDR3 DNA reads as TGCAGCGTGTCTAGCGGGGGGGCCCGCGAGACCCAGTACTTC.

The chain couples TRBV5-4 to TRBJ2-5; D is possibly TRBD2 (5 bases). The CDR3 is made up of 16 amino acids. Germline V gives CDR1 SGHNT, CDR2 YYREEE (reference sequence). V lost 0 bases, J lost 3 bases, and 15 bases lay in between. The CDR3 loop is CASSLEEGLVEETQYF. For the CDR3, the DNA is TGTGCCAGCAGCTTGGAAGAGGGCCTTGTGGAAGAGACCCAGTACTTC.

This clone was observed a single time. J is TRBJ2-5 and V is TRBV18, with D perhaps TRBD2 (6 bases). The length of the CDR3 is 14 residues. Germline CDR1 and CDR2: KGHSH and LQKENI. V dropped 0 bases and J dropped 5 bases, with 10 bases sitting between them. CDR3 sequence: CASSPPGLGETQYF. In DNA form, the CDR3 reads TGTGCCAGCTCACCACCGGGACTTGGGGAGACCCAGTACTTC.